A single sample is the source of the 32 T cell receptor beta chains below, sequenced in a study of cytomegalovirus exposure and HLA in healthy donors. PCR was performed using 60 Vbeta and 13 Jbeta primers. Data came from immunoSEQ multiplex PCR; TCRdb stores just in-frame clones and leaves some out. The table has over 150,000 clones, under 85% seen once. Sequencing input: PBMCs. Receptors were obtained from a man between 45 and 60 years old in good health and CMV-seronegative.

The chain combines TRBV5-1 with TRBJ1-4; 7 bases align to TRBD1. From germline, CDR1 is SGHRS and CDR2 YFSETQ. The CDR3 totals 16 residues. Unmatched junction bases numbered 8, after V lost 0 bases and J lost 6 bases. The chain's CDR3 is CASSLGKDRIYEKLFF. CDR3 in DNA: TGCGCCAGCAGCTTGGGCAAGGACAGGATCTATGAAAAACTGTTTTTT.

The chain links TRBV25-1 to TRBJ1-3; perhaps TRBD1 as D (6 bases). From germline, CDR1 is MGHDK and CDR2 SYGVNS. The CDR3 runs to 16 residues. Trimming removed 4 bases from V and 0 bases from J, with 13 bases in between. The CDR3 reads CASSVQGLSSGNTIYF. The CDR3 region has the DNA TGTGCCAGCAGTGTACAGGGCCTTAGCTCTGGAAACACCATATATTTT.

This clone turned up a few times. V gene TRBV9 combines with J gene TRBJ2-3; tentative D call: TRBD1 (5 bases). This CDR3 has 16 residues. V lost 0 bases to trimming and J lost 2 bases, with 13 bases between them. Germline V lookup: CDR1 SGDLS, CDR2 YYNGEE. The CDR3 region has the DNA TGTGCCAGCAGCGTAGGCTCAGACAGAGCCACAGATACGCAGTATTTT. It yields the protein CASSVGSDRATDTQYF.

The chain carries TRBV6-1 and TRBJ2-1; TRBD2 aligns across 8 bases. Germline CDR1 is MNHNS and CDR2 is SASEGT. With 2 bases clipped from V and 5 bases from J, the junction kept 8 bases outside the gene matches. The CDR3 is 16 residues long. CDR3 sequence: CASSELLAGQDNEQFF. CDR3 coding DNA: TGTGCCAGCAGTGAACTGTTAGCGGGGCAAGACAATGAGCAGTTCTTC.

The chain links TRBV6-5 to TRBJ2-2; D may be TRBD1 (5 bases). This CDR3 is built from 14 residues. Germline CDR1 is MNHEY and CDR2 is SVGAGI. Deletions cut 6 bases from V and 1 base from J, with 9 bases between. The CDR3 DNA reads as TGTGCCAGCAGCTACGACAGGAACACCGGGGAGCTGTTTTTT. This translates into CASSYDRNTGELFF.

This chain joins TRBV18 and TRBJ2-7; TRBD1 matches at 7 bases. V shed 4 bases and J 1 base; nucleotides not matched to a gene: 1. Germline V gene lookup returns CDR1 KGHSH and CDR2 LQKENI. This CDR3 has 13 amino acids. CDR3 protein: CASSRQGSYEQYF. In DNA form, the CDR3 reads TGTGCCAGCTCACGACAGGGTTCCTACGAGCAGTACTTC. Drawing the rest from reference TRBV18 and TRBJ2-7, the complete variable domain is NAGVMQNPRHLVRRRGQEARLRCSPMKGHSHVYWYRQLPEEGLKFMVYLQKENIIDESGMPKERFSAEFPKEGPSILRIQQVVRGDSAAYFCASSRQGSYEQYFGPGTRLTVT.

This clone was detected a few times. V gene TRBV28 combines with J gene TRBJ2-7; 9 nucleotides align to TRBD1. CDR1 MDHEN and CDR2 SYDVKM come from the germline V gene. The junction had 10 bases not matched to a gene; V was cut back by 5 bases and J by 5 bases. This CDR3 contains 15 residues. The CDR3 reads CASSIPGQGLHEQYF. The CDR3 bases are TGTGCCAGCAGTATCCCGGGACAGGGATTACACGAGCAGTACTTC.

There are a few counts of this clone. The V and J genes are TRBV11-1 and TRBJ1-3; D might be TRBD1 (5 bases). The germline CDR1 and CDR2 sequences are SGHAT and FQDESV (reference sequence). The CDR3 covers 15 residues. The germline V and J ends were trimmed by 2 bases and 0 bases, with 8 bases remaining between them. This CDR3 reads CASSLRQSSGNTIYF. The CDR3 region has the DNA TGTGCCAGCAGCTTACGACAGAGCTCTGGAAACACCATATATTTT.

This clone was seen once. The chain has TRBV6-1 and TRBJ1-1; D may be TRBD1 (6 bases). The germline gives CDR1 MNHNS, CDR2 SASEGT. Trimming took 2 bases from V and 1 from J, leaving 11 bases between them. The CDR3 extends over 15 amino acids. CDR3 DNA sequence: TGTGCCAGCAGTGAATTGGGCAGGGGGAACACTGAAGCTTTCTTT. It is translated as CASSELGRGNTEAFF.

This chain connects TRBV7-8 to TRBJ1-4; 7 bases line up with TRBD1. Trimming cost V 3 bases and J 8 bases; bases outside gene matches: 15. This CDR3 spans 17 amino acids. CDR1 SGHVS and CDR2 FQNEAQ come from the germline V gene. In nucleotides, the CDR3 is TGTGCCAGCAGCTTGACACTACGACAGGGAAGCTTCGAAAAACTGTTTTTT. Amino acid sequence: CASSLTLRQGSFEKLFF.

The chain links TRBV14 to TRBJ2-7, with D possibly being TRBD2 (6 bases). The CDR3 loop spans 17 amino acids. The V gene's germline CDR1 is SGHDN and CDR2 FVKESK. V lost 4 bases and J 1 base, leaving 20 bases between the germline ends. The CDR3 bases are TGTGCCAGCAGCCCTCAGGGCGGGAAGGCTCTATCCTACGAGCAGTACTTC. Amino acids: CASSPQGGKALSYEQYF.

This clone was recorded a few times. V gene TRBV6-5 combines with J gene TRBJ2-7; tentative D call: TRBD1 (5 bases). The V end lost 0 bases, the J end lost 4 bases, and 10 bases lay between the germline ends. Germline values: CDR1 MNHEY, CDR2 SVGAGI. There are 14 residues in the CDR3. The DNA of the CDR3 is TGTGCCAGCAGTTACTCGGGGCAGGGTTACGAGCAGTACTTC. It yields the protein CASSYSGQGYEQYF.

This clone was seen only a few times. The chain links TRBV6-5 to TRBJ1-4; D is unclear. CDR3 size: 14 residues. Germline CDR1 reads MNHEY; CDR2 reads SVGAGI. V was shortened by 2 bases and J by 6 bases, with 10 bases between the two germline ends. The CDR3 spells CASSYGGGDEKLFF. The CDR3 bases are TGTGCCAGCAGTTACGGCGGTGGTGATGAAAAACTGTTTTTT.

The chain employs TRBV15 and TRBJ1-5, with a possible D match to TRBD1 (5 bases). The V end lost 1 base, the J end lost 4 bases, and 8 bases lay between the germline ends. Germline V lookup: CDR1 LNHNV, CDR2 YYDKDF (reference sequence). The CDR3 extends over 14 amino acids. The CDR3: CATSRGQRNQPQHF. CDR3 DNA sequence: TGTGCCACCAGCAGAGGACAGAGGAATCAGCCCCAGCATTTT.

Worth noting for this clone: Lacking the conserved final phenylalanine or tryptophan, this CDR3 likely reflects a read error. CDR3 sequence: CASSLEGPGEQYC. DNA for the CDR3: TGTGCCAGCAGTTTGGAGGGGCCGGGCGAGCAGTACTGC. The J gene is TRBJ2-7, the V gene TRBV27, with a weak D call TRBD2 (6 bases). Germline CDR1 is MNHEY and CDR2 is SMNVEV (reference sequence). Trimming cost V 3 bases and J 6 bases, with 12 bases left between them. The CDR3 has 13 residues.

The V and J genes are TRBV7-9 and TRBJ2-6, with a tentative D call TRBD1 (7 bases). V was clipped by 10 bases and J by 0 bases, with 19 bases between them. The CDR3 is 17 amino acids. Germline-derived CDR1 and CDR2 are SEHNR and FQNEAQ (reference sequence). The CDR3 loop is CANFDREASSGANVLTF. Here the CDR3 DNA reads TGTGCCAACTTCGACAGGGAGGCGAGCTCTGGGGCCAACGTCCTGACTTTC.

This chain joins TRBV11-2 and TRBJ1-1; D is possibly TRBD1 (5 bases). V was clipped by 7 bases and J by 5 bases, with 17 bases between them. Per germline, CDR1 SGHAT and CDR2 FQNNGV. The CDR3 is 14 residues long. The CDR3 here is CASILGGSWTEAFF. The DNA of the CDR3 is TGTGCCAGCATCCTTGGGGGGTCGTGGACTGAAGCTTTCTTT.

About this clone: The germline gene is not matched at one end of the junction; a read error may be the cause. DNA of the CDR3: TGTTCCAGCTTCCGCACGGACTACCACTCCTACAATGAGCAGTTCTTC. Its protein is CSSFRTDYHSYNEQFF. The rearrangement uses TRBV7-9 and TRBJ2-1, with D perhaps matching TRBD2 (6 bases). This CDR3 is 16 amino acids long. Germline loops: CDR1 SEHNR, CDR2 FQNEAQ (reference sequence).

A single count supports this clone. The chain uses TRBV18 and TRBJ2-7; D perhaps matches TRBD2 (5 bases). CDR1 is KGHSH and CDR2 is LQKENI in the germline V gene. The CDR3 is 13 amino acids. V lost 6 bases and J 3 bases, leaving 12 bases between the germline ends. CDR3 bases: TGTGCCAGCTCGGCTTACGGAGGCTACGAGCAGTACTTC. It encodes CASSAYGGYEQYF.

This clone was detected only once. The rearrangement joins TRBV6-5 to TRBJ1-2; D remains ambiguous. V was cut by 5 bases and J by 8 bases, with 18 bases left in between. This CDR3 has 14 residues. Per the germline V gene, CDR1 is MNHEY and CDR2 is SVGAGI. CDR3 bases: TGTGCCAGCAGTACCCCCTTAAGTGCGTTAGGCTACACCTTC. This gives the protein CASSTPLSALGYTF.

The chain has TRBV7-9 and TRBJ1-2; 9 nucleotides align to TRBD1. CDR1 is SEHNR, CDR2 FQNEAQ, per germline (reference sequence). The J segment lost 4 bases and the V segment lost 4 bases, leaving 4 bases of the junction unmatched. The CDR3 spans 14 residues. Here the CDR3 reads CASSYTGGGYGYTF. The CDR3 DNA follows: TGTGCCAGCAGCTACACAGGGGGCGGCTATGGCTACACCTTC.

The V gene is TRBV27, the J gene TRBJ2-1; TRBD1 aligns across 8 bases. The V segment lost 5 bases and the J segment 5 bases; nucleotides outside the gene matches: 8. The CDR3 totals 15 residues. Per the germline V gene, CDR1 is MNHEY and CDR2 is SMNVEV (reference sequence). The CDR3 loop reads CASSPWTGRNNEQFF. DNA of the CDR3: TGTGCCAGCAGTCCGTGGACAGGGCGGAACAATGAGCAGTTCTTC.

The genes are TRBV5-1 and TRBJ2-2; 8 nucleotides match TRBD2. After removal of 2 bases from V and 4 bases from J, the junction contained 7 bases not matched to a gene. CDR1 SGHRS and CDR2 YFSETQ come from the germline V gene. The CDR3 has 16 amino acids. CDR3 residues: CASSLQRELGTGELFF. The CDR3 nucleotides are TGCGCCAGCAGCTTACAGCGGGAGCTTGGCACCGGGGAGCTGTTTTTT. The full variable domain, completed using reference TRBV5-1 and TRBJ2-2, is KAGVTQTPRYLIKTRGQQVTLSCSPISGHRSVSWYQQTPGQGLQFLFEYFSETQRNKGNFPGRFSGRQFSNSRSEMNVSTLELGDSALYLCASSLQRELGTGELFFGEGSRLTVL.

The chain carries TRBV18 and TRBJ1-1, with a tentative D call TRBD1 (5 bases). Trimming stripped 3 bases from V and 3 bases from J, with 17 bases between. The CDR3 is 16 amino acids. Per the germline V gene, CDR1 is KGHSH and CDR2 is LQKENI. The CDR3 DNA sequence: TGTGCCAGCTCACCGCCCCGTTATGGGGGGGACACTGAAGCTTTCTTT. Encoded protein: CASSPPRYGGDTEAFF.

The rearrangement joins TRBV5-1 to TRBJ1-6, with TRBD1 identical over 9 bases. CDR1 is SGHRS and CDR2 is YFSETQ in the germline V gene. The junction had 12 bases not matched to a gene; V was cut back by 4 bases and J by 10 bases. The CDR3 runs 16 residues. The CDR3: CASSDWVTGGDSPLHF. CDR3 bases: TGCGCCAGCAGCGATTGGGTGACAGGGGGGGACTCACCCCTCCACTTT.

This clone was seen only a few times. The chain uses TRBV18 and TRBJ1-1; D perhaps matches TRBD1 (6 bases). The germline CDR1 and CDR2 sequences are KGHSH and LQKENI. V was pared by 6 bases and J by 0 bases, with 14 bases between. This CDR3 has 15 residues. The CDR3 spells CASSLNRDVNTEAFF. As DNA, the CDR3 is TGTGCCAGCTCCCTAAACAGGGATGTGAACACTGAAGCTTTCTTT.

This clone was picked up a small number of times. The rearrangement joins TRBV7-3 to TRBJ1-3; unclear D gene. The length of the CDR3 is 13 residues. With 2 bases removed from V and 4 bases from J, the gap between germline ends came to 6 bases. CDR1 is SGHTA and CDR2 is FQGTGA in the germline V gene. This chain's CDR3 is CASSLGPGNTIYF. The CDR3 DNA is TGTGCCAGCAGCTTAGGGCCCGGAAACACCATATATTTT.

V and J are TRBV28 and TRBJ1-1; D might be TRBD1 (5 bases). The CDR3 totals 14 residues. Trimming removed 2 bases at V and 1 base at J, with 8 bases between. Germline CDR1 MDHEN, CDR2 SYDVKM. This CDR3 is CASSLIQANTEAFF. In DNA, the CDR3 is TGTGCCAGCAGTTTAATACAGGCGAACACTGAAGCTTTCTTT.

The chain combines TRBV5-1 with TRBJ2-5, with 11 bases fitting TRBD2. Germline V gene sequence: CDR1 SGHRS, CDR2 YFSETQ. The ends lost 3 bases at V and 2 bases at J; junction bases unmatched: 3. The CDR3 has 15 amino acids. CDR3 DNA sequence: TGCGCCAGCAGCTCGGGACTAGCGGAACAAGAGACCCAGTACTTC. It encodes CASSSGLAEQETQYF. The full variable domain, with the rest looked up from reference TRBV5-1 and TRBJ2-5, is KAGVTQTPRYLIKTRGQQVTLSCSPISGHRSVSWYQQTPGQGLQFLFEYFSETQRNKGNFPGRFSGRQFSNSRSEMNVSTLELGDSALYLCASSSGLAEQETQYFGPGTRLLVL.

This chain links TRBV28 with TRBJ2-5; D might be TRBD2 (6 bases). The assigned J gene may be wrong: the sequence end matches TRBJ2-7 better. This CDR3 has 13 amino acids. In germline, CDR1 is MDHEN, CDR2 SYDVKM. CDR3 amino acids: CASTGGDSYEQYF. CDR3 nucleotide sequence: TGTGCCAGCACCGGGGGAGACTCCTACGAGCAGTACTTC.

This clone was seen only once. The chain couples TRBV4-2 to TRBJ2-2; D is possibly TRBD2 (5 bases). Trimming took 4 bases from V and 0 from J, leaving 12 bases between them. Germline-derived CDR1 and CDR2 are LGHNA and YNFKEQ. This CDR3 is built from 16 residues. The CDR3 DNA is TGTGCCAGCAGCCGACGGACTGACTCGAACACCGGGGAGCTGTTTTTT. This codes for CASSRRTDSNTGELFF.

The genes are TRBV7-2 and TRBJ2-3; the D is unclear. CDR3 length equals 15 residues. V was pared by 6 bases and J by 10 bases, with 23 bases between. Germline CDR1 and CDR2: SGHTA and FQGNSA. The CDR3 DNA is TGTGCCAGCAGTCCCCGTGAGATCTTCCAGGTTCCGCAGTATTTT. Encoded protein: CASSPREIFQVPQYF.